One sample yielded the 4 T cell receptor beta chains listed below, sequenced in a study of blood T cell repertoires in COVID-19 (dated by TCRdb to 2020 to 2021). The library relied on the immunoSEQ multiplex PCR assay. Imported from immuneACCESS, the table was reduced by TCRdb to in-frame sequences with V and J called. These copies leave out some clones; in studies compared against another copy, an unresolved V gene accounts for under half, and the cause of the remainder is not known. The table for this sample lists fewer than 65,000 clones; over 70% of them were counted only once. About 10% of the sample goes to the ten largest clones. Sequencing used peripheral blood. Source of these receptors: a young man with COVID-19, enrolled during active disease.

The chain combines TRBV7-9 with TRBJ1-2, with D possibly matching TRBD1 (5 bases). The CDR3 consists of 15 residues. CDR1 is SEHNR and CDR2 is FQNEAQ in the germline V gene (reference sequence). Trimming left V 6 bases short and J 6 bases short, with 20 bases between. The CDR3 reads CASRRQAGRVDGYTF. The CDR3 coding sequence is TGTGCCAGCAGACGGCAGGCAGGGAGGGTTGATGGCTACACCTTC.

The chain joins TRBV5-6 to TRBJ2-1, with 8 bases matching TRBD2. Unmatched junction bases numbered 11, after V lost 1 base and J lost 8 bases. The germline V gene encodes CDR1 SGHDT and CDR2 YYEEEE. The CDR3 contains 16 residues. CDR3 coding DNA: TGTGCCAGCAGCTTGAGGTCCAGCGGGAGAGGAGATGAGCAGTTCTTC. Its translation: CASSLRSSGRGDEQFF.

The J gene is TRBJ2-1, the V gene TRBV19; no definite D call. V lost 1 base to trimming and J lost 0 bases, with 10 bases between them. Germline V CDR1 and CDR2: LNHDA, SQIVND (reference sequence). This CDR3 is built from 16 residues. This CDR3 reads CASSIVRYGSYNEQFF. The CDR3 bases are TGTGCCAGTAGTATAGTGCGGTACGGCTCCTACAATGAGCAGTTCTTC. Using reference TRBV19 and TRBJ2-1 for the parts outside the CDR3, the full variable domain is DGGITQSPKYLFRKEGQNVTLSCEQNLNHDAMYWYRQDPGQGLRLIYYSQIVNDFQKGDIAEGYSVSREKKESFPLTVTSAQKNPTAFYLCASSIVRYGSYNEQFFGPGTRLTVL.

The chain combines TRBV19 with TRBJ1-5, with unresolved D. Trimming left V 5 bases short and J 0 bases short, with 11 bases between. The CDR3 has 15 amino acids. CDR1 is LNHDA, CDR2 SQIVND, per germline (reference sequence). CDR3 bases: TGTGCCAGTAGTCTGCGGGAGGGTAGCAATCAGCCCCAGCATTTT. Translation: CASSLREGSNQPQHF.